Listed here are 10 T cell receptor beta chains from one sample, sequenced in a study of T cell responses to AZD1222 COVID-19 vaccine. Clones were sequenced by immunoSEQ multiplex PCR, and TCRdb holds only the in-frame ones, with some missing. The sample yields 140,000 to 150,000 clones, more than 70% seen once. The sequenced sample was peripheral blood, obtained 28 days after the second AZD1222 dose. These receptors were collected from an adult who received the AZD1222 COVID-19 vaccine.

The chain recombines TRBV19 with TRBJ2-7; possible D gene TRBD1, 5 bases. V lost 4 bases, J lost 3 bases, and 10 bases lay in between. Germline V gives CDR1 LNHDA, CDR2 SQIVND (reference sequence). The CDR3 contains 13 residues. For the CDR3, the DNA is TGTGCCAGTAGTACGACAGCGAACTACGAGCAGTACTTC. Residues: CASSTTANYEQYF.

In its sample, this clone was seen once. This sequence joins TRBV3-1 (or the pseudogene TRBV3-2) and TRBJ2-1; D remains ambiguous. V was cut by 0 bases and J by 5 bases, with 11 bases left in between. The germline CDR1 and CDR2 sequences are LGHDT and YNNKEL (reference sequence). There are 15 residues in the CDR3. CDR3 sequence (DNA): TGTGCCAGCAGCCAAGATCTTCGGGCTGACAATGAGCAGTTCTTC. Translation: CASSQDLRADNEQFF.

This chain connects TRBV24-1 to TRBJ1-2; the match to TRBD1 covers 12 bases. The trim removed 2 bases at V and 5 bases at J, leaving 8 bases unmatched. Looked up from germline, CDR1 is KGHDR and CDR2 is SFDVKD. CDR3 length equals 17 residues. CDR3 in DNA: TGTGCCACCAGTGATTCCGGGACAGGGGGCGAATTATATGGCTACACCTTC. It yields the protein CATSDSGTGGELYGYTF.

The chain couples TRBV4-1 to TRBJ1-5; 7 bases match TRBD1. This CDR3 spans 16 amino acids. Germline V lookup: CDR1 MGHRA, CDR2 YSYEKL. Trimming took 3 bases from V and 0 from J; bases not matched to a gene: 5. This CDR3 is CASSQGQLYSNQPQHF. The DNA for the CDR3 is TGCGCCAGCAGCCAGGGACAGCTTTATAGCAATCAGCCCCAGCATTTT.

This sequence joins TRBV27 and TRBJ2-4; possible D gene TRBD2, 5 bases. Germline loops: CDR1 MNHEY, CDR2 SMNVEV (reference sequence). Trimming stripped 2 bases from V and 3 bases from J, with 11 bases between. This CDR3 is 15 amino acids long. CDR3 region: CASSLRSGIKNIQYF. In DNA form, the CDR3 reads TGTGCCAGCAGTTTACGATCGGGGATCAAAAACATTCAGTACTTC.

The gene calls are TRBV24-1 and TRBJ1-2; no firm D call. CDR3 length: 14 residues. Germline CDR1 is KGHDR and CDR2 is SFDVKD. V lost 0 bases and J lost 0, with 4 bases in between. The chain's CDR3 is CATSDLRSNYGYTF. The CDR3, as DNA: TGTGCCACCAGTGATTTGCGCTCTAACTATGGCTACACCTTC.

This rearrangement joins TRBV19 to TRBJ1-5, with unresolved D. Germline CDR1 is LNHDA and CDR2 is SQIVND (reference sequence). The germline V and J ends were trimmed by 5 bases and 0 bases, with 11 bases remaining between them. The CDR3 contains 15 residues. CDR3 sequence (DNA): TGTGCCAGTAGTCCAGGTAGTATTAGCAATCAGCCCCAGCATTTT. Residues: CASSPGSISNQPQHF.

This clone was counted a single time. CDR3 bases: TGTGCCAGTAGTATAGTAACGCGTGGGCTGACGAATGGCTACACCTTC. Translated, it gives CASSIVTRGLTNGYTF. V gene TRBV19 combines with J gene TRBJ1-2, with unresolved D. The ends were cut back, 1 base at V and 6 bases at J, with 18 bases in the middle. Germline V CDR1 and CDR2: LNHDA, SQIVND (reference sequence). This CDR3 has 16 residues.

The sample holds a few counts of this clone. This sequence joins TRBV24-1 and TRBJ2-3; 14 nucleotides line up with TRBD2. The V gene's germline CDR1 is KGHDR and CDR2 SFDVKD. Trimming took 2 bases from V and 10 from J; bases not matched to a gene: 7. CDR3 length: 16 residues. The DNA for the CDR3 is TGTGCCACCAGTGATTGGGGACTAGCGGGAGCGAACGCGCAGTATTTT. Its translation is CATSDWGLAGANAQYF.

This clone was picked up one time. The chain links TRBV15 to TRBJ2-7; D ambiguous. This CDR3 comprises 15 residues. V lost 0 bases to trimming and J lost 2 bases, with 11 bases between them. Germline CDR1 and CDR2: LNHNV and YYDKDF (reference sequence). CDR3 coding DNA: TGTGCCACCAGCAGAGATTCAAACGTAGCCTACGAGCAGTACTTC. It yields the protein CATSRDSNVAYEQYF. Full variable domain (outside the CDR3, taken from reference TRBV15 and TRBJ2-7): DAMVIQNPRYQVTQFGKPVTLSCSQTLNHNVMYWYQQKSSQAPKLLFHYYDKDFNNEADTPDNFQSRRPNTSFCFLDIRSPGLGDTAMYLCATSRDSNVAYEQYFGPGTRLTVT.